Listed here is a single TCR beta chain. CDR3 length: 16 amino acids. Germline CDR1 reads MDHEN; CDR2 reads SYDVKM. Unmatched junction bases numbered 13, after V lost 5 bases and J lost 7 bases. This record comes from a study of preoperative IRX-2 immunotherapy in early breast cancer. Treatment indicated: preoperative locoregional IRX-2 cytokine immunotherapy. Preoperative locoregional IRX-2 cytokine immunotherapy was tested in the phase Ib source study. The data were produced by immunoSEQ multiplex PCR, yet TCRdb's version contains in-frame clones alone and is incomplete. The profile shows about 10,000 clones, roughly 80% of them singletons.

Sequencing was performed on lymph node tissue, taken before IRX-2 immunotherapy. The rearrangement joins TRBV28 to TRBJ1-2; TRBD1 agrees at 10 bases. The source is a human donor with breast cancer. Here the CDR3 reads CASSSELPGTGVGYTF. The DNA for the CDR3 is TGTGCCAGCAGTAGCGAGCTTCCCGGGACAGGGGTTGGCTACACCTTC.